The TCR beta chain under discussion was sequenced for a study of T cells in Graves' hyperthyroidism and ophthalmopathy. From germline, CDR1 is SGDLS and CDR2 YYNGEE. Trimming stripped 6 bases from V and 2 bases from J, with 11 bases between. This CDR3 has 13 residues. The source material, RNA transcripts, was used to amplify TCR beta CDR3 regions. With the HTBI primer set, the TCR CDR3 went through a first round of RT-PCR. TCRdb recomputed calls from the multiplex PCR reads with MiXCR, one row per CDR3 protein. Among approximately 640,000 distinct CDR3 sequences, 15% to 20% were seen once, and the ten largest hold about 16%. This clonotype was seen more than once but under ten times. The PBMCs were taken from about 10 ml of fresh peripheral blood.

Material: blood. V is TRBV9 and J is TRBJ1-1; D remains unclear. This TCR was sampled from a man aged 50 to 59 with Graves' hyperthyroidism. The CDR3 here is CASKAGSNTEAFF. The CDR3 DNA is TGTGCCAGCAAGGCGGGGTCCAACACTGAAGCTTTCTTT. Filled out from reference TRBV9 and TRBJ1-1, the complete variable domain reads DSGVTQTPKHLITATGQRVTLRCSPRSGDLSVYWYQQSLDQGLQFLIQYYNGEERAKGNILERFSAQQFPDLHSELNLSSLELGDSALYFCASKAGSNTEAFFGQGTRLTVV.